The rows below give T cell receptor beta chains drawn from one sample of a study of T cells after posttransplantation cyclophosphamide. Sequenced by immunoSEQ multiplex PCR; TCRdb stores in-frame clones only, minus some. This sample yields 45,000 to 60,000 clones, of which around nine tenths are seen a single time; around 3.1% belongs to the top ten. The sample was PBMCs. The source is a woman aged 45-60 years in good health and a related stem cell transplant donor. Each CDR3 is given with its conserved first and last residue. A D gene is named only where the DNA matches it firmly. Clone size is given for some rows only: seen once, a few or many times, or a class if the clone is expanded.

CDR3nt | CDR3aa | abundance | j_gene | v_gene | d_gene
TGCGCCAGCAGCCAAGGGGCGGGGGGCTACGAGCAGTACTTC | CASSQGAGGYEQYF | . | TRBJ2-7 | TRBV4-1 | TRBD2
TGCGCCAGCAGCTCAAACAGGGAACTAGCCAAAAACATTCAGTACTTC | CASSSNRELAKNIQYF | . | TRBJ2-4 | TRBV5-1 | .
TGTGCCAGCAGCTTAGTTAGGGGGTCAGGGCAGCCCCAGCATTTT | CASSLVRGSGQPQHF | . | TRBJ1-5 | TRBV7-8 | .
TGTGCCATCAGTCCCCTCCCAGCGGGAGGGCTCCTAACCCGCACAGATACGCAGTATTTT | CAISPLPAGGLLTRTDTQYF | . | TRBJ2-3 | TRBV10-3 | TRBD2
TGTGCCAGCAGCCGACTTGCTAGCGGGAGCTCCTACGAGCAGTACTTC | CASSRLASGSSYEQYF | . | TRBJ2-7 | TRBV21-1 | .
TGTGCCAGCTCACCGACCGTTGACAGAGTTAATTCACCCCTCCACTTT | CASSPTVDRVNSPLHF | . | TRBJ1-6 | TRBV18 | .
TGCGCCAGCGCAGACCCCGGACAGGGAACTAATGAAAAACTGTTTTTT | CASADPGQGTNEKLFF | . | TRBJ1-4 | TRBV5-1 | TRBD1
TGTGCCAGCTCACCACTGGCAGGGAATAGTGGGCAGCCCCAGCATTTT | CASSPLAGNSGQPQHF | . | TRBJ1-5 | TRBV18 | .
TGTGCCAGCAGCTTCCGACAGGGCAACTATGGCTACACCTTC | CASSFRQGNYGYTF | . | TRBJ1-2 | TRBV7-2 | TRBD1
TGTGCCAGCAGCACCTCGACAGGGACCTCCTACGAGCAGTACTTC | CASSTSTGTSYEQYF | . | TRBJ2-7 | TRBV9 | TRBD1
TGTGCCAGCAGCCCGGGAGCTAGCGTGGTGGGAAATGAGCAGTTCTTC | CASSPGASVVGNEQFF | . | TRBJ2-1 | TRBV11-2 | .
TGCGCCAGCAGCCTAGCAATGCGCACAGATACGCAGTATTTT | CASSLAMRTDTQYF | . | TRBJ2-3 | TRBV10-1 | .
TGTGCCAGCAGCGCCGACCAGGGACAAGGCTACACCTTC | CASSADQGQGYTF | . | TRBJ1-2 | TRBV9 | .
TGTGCCAGCAGTACTCCCGGGACAGGGGGCCACGGTTACGCTTTCTTT | CASSTPGTGGHGYAFF | . | TRBJ1-1 | TRBV28 | TRBD1
TGTGCCAGCACTGGACAGCAGACAGGGTCTTATCAGCCCCAGCATTTT | CASTGQQTGSYQPQHF | . | TRBJ1-5 | TRBV2 | TRBD1
TGTGCCAGCAGTTCCACACAGGGTAGCCAAGAGACCCAGTACTTC | CASSSTQGSQETQYF | . | TRBJ2-5 | TRBV27 | .
TGTGCTAGCGCAGTAGCCGGGACAGGGTACTACGAGCAGTACTTC | CASAVAGTGYYEQYF | once | TRBJ2-7 | TRBV12-5 | TRBD1
TGCGCCAGCAATCCTCCGGTCAGGGGGCTGTGTGTTTATGGCTACACCTTC | CASNPPVRGLCVYGYTF | once | TRBJ1-2 | TRBV23-1 | TRBD1
TGCGCCAGCAGCCAAGATGGCCAGGGATGGACCGGGGAGCTGTTTTTT | CASSQDGQGWTGELFF | . | TRBJ2-2 | TRBV4-1 | .
TGTGCCAGTAGTAACCAATACAGGGGATTAGACGAAAAACTGTTTTTT | CASSNQYRGLDEKLFF | . | TRBJ1-4 | TRBV19 | TRBD1
TGTGCCAGCAGTTTATCAGCTAGTCTGGCTGAGCAGTTCTTC | CASSLSASLAEQFF | . | TRBJ2-1 | TRBV27 | .
TGTGCCAGCTCACCTACGACAGGGGACGGGGGCAATCAGCCCCAGCATTTT | CASSPTTGDGGNQPQHF | . | TRBJ1-5 | TRBV18 | TRBD1
TGTGCCAGCAGTGCGCTTAGAGGGTCGGCCACAGATACGCAGTATTTT | CASSALRGSATDTQYF | . | TRBJ2-3 | TRBV6-1 | .
TGTGCCAGCAGTTCCCTACTAGCGGGGGACACAGATACGCAGTATTTT | CASSSLLAGDTDTQYF | . | TRBJ2-3 | TRBV6-5 | TRBD2
TGTGCCAGTAGTATCGGTGGGAGACTCCGCAGCGGGGAGCTGTTTTTT | CASSIGGRLRSGELFF | . | TRBJ2-2 | TRBV19 | .
TGTGCCAGCAGTTTACTCCCTCAGGGGGGCGAGCAGTACTTC | CASSLLPQGGEQYF | . | TRBJ2-7 | TRBV27 | .
TGTGCCAGCAGTGACACAGGGGATTTCACTGAAGCTTTCTTT | CASSDTGDFTEAFF | . | TRBJ1-1 | TRBV6-1 | TRBD1
TGCGCCAGCAGCTGGAGCGGGGGGGCGGACACCGGGGAGCTGTTTTTT | CASSWSGGADTGELFF | . | TRBJ2-2 | TRBV5-1 | TRBD2
TGTGCCAGCAAGAAGTCGGGGGTATACGAGCAGTACTTC | CASKKSGVYEQYF | . | TRBJ2-7 | TRBV11-2 | .
TGTGCCAGCAGTTACGGGCCAAACACTGAAGCTTTCTTT | CASSYGPNTEAFF | . | TRBJ1-1 | TRBV6-6 | .
TGTGCCATCAGTGACCGACTAGCGGGGGTCAATGAGCAGTTCTTC | CAISDRLAGVNEQFF | . | TRBJ2-1 | TRBV10-3 | TRBD2
TGTGCCAGCAGTCTCCCCCCGAGGGGGCCCCACAATGAGCAGTTCTTC | CASSLPPRGPHNEQFF | . | TRBJ2-1 | TRBV28 | TRBD1
TGTGCCAGCAGTGTCGGGGAAAAACTGTTTTTT | CASSVGEKLFF | . | TRBJ1-4 | TRBV2 | .
TGTGCCAGCAGCTTAGTAAACAATTTCAATCAGCCCCAGCATTTT | CASSLVNNFNQPQHF | once | TRBJ1-5 | TRBV7-8 | .
TGTGCCAGCGGGAGGCGCCCCTACGAGCAGTACTTC | CASGRRPYEQYF | . | TRBJ2-7 | TRBV7-9 | .
TGTGCCACGGCTGGGGGGGGACCCCTAGGGGAGCTGTTTTTT | CATAGGGPLGELFF | . | TRBJ2-2 | TRBV6-1 | TRBD2
TGTGCCAGCAGCTTGGCCGATTTGGACCGGGACTCAAAAACCTACGAGCAGTACTTC | CASSLADLDRDSKTYEQYF | . | TRBJ2-7 | TRBV5-4 | .
TGCGCCAGCAGCAGAGACAGGGGTTCTGCAGATACGCAGTATTTT | CASSRDRGSADTQYF | once | TRBJ2-3 | TRBV5-1 | TRBD1
TGTGCCAGCAGCTCCGGGACAGGTAATCAGCCCCAGCATTTT | CASSSGTGNQPQHF | . | TRBJ1-5 | TRBV7-9 | TRBD1
TGTGCCGGCAGGATTCGGACACAAGAGACCCAGTACTTC | CAGRIRTQETQYF | once | TRBJ2-5 | TRBV5-8 | .
TGTGCCAGCAGTCCTCGAGAGGCCCCAATCTCTGGAAACACCATATATTTT | CASSPREAPISGNTIYF | . | TRBJ1-3 | TRBV2 | .
TGTGCCAGTAGTCCCGCAGGGAGGGACACTGAAGCTTTCTTT | CASSPAGRDTEAFF | . | TRBJ1-1 | TRBV19 | .
TGTGCCTGCCTAGCGGGAGGTGCGGGGAGGACCCAGTACTTC | CACLAGGAGRTQYF | once | TRBJ2-5 | TRBV28 | TRBD2
TGTGCCAGCAGCCACAAGACAGGGGGGGAGCAGTACTTC | CASSHKTGGEQYF | . | TRBJ2-7 | TRBV7-9 | TRBD1
TGTGCCAGCAGCCAAGGTCCAGGGCGTTTGATTCTCAATGAGCAGTTCTTC | CASSQGPGRLILNEQFF | . | TRBJ2-1 | TRBV14 | .
TGTGCCAGCACTCGAACCCACAGGGAGACTGAAGCTTTCTTT | CASTRTHRETEAFF | . | TRBJ1-1 | TRBV27 | .
TGTGCCAGCAGCCAAGCTGGGCGGGGCGGCGTGGGGGAGCAGTACTTC | CASSQAGRGGVGEQYF | . | TRBJ2-7 | TRBV14 | .
TGTGCCAGCAGCGGACGACAGGGGAGCTCTGGAAACACCATATATTTT | CASSGRQGSSGNTIYF | . | TRBJ1-3 | TRBV5-4 | TRBD1